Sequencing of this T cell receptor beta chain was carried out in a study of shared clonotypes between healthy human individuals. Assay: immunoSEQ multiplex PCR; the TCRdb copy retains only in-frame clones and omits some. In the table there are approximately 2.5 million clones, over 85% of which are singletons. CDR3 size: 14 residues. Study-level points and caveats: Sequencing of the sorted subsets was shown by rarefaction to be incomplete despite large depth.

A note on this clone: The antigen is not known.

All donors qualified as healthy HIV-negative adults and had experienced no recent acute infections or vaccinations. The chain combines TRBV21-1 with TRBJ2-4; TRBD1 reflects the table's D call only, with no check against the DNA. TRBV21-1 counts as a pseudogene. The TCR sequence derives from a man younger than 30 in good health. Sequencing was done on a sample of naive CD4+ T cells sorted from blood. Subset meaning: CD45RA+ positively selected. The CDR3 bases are TGTGCCACTCAGGCGCGAAGATACAAAAACATTCAGTACTTC. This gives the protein CATQARRYKNIQYF.